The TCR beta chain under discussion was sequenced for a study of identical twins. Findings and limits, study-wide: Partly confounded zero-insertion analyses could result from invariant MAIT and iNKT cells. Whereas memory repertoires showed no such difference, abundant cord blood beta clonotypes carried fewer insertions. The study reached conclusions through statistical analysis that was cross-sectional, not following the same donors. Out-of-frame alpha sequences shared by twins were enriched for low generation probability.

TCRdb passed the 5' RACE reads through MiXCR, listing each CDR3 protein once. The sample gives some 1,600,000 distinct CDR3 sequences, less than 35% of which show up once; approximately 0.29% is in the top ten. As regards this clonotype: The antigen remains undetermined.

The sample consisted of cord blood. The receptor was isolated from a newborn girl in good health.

In DNA, the CDR3 is TGTGCCAGCAGTGACCCCAGGCAAACTAATGAAAAACTGTTTTTT. This sequence encodes CASSDPRQTNEKLFF. The V and J genes are TRBV25-1 and TRBJ1-4; no clear D. CDR3 length: 15 amino acids. The germline V and J ends were trimmed by 3 bases and 1 base, with 9 bases remaining between them. Germline loops: CDR1 MGHDK, CDR2 SYGVNS.